These 8 T cell receptor beta chains share one sample of origin, sequenced in a study of blood T cell repertoires in COVID-19. Repertoires were generated with immunoSEQ multiplex PCR, while TCRdb's copy carries only in-frame clones and drops some. The sample contains fewer than 200,000 clones, approximately 85% of which appear only once. The sample comprised PBMCs or T cells enriched from blood (not recorded which). The receptor source for this set is a woman younger than 30 who had recovered from COVID-19.

This rearrangement joins TRBV29-1 to TRBJ1-1; TRBD1 might be the D (6 bases). The CDR3 is made up of 14 amino acids. Looked up from germline, CDR1 is SQVTM and CDR2 is ANQGSEA. V was trimmed by 3 bases and J by 4 bases, leaving 15 bases between them. This CDR3 is CSVEPTGGGTEAFF. DNA for the CDR3: TGCAGCGTTGAGCCGACAGGCGGTGGCACTGAAGCTTTCTTT. Using reference TRBV29-1 and TRBJ1-1 for the parts outside the CDR3, the full variable domain is SAVISQKPSRDICQRGTSLTIQCQVDSQVTMMFWYRQQPGQSLTLIATANQGSEATYESGFVIDKFPISRPNLTFSTLTVSNMSPEDSSIYLCSVEPTGGGTEAFFGQGTRLTVV.

This clone was recorded once. The CDR3 sequence is CASSLSHIGGQAYGYTF. The CDR3 DNA reads TGTGCCAGCAGCTTAAGTCATATCGGGGGACAGGCGTATGGCTACACCTTC. The genes are TRBV7-2 and TRBJ1-2; 8 nucleotides line up with TRBD1. The CDR3 consists of 17 residues. Unmatched junction bases numbered 13, after V lost 2 bases and J lost 5 bases. The germline CDR1 and CDR2 sequences are SGHTA and FQGNSA.

The chain joins TRBV2 to TRBJ1-2, with 9 bases matching TRBD1. The CDR3 covers 13 residues. J was trimmed by 6 bases and V by 7 bases; bases with no gene match: 6. The V gene's germline CDR1 is SNHLY and CDR2 FYNNEI. CDR3 sequence: CASNMGQGDGYTF. CDR3 sequence (DNA): TGTGCCAGCAATATGGGACAGGGAGATGGCTACACCTTC.

The V gene is TRBV5-8, the J gene TRBJ2-1; 8 bases fit TRBD1. V shed 0 bases and J 4 bases; nucleotides not matched to a gene: 3. The CDR3 loop spans 15 amino acids. Germline CDR1 reads SGHTS; CDR2 reads YDEGEE. The CDR3 loop reads CASSLGTGWYNEQFF. The CDR3 nucleotides read TGTGCCAGCAGCTTGGGGACAGGGTGGTACAATGAGCAGTTCTTC.

The V call is TRBV5-1, the J call TRBJ1-4, with TRBD1 as a possible D gene (5 bases). The CDR3 length is 15 residues. The germline V and J ends were trimmed by 4 bases and 5 bases, with 15 bases remaining between them. The germline V gene has CDR1 SGHRS and CDR2 YFSETQ. The CDR3 DNA follows: TGCGCCAGCAGCACCGCCGGGGGGGTAAATGAAAAACTGTTTTTT. It codes for CASSTAGGVNEKLFF.

The table lists this clone with a few counts. The chain links TRBV6-2 or TRBV6-3 to TRBJ1-4; TRBD1 matches at 9 bases. V gave up 3 bases and J gave up 6 bases; unmatched junction bases: 8. The CDR3 covers 16 residues. Germline CDR1 is MNHEY and CDR2 is SVGEGT. The CDR3 loop reads CASSYRMGQGDEKLFF. CDR3 nucleotides: TGTGCCAGCAGTTATCGGATGGGACAGGGTGATGAAAAACTGTTTTTT.

This sequence joins TRBV29-1 and TRBJ2-1; the match to TRBD2 covers 14 bases. This CDR3 spans 15 amino acids. Germline CDR1 is SQVTM and CDR2 is ANQGSEA. Unmatched junction bases numbered 9, after V lost 6 bases and J lost 8 bases. CDR3 nucleotide sequence: TGCAGCGTCAAAGGGACTAGCGGGAGTTTTGATGAGCAGTTCTTC. It translates to CSVKGTSGSFDEQFF.

The J gene is TRBJ2-7, the V gene TRBV24-1; D perhaps matches TRBD1 (6 bases). The CDR3 is 14 residues long. Germline assignment: CDR1 KGHDR and CDR2 SFDVKD. V lost 4 bases and J 6 bases, leaving 15 bases between the germline ends. The CDR3: CATSDTGISGEQYF. CDR3 DNA: TGTGCCACCAGTGACACAGGGATTTCAGGCGAGCAGTACTTC.